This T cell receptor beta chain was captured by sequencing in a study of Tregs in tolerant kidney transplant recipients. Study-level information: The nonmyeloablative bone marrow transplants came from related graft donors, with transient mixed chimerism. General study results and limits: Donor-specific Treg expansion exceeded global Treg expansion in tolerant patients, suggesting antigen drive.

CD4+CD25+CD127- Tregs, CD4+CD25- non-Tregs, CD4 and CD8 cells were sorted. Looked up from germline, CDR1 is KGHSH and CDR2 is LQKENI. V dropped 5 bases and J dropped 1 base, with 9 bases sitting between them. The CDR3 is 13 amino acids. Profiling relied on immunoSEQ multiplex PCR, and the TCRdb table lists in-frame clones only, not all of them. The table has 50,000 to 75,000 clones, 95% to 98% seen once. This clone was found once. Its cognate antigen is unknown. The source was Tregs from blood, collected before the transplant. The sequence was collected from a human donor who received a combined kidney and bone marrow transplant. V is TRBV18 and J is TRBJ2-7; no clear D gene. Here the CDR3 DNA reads TGTGCCAGCTCAAAGGCAGGTTCCTACGAGCAGTACTTC. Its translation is CASSKAGSYEQYF.